The next 6 T cell receptor beta chains were all read from a single sample in a study of radiotherapy plus CTLA-4 blockade in lung cancer. Profiling relied on immunoSEQ multiplex PCR, and the TCRdb table lists in-frame clones only, not all of them. The table lists about 45,000 clones, over 60% of them singletons. The sequencing used peripheral blood, collected from a patient treated with radiotherapy plus ipilimumab. The receptors originated from a human donor with non-small cell lung cancer who had a partial response to radiotherapy plus ipilimumab.

The V call is TRBV11-3, the J call TRBJ2-1; 11 positions agree with TRBD2. This CDR3 spans 15 amino acids. The junction had 6 bases not matched to a gene; V was cut back by 5 bases and J by 6 bases. The germline V gene encodes CDR1 SGHNT and CDR2 YENEEA. The CDR3 reads CASSLRLAGPNEQFF. In DNA form, the CDR3 reads TGTGCCAGCAGCCTCCGACTAGCGGGACCCAATGAGCAGTTCTTC.

The chain joins TRBV19 to TRBJ1-5, with D perhaps TRBD1 (6 bases). This CDR3 has 13 amino acids. From germline, CDR1 is LNHDA and CDR2 SQIVND (reference sequence). The V and J ends lost 10 bases and 4 bases respectively, with 14 bases between them. The CDR3 DNA follows: TGTGCCACCGATACCAGGGGAAATCAGCCCCAGCATTTT. Its translation is CATDTRGNQPQHF.

The genes are TRBV30 and TRBJ1-1, with 9 positions matching TRBD1. The CDR3 contains 13 residues. Germline lookup yields CDR1 GTSNPN and CDR2 SVGIG (reference sequence). V was clipped by 3 bases and J by 4 bases; unmatched bases: 3. The CDR3 coding sequence is TGTGCCTGGAGAATGGACAGGGGCACTGAAGCTTTCTTT. This codes for CAWRMDRGTEAFF.

This clone was seen just once. The chain carries TRBV5-4 and TRBJ2-5; D remains ambiguous. The CDR3 contains 13 residues. Germline V gives CDR1 SGHNT, CDR2 YYREEE (reference sequence). V lost 0 bases, J lost 1 base, and 4 bases lay in between. CDR3 residues: CASSLASQETQYF. The CDR3 region has the DNA TGTGCCAGCAGCTTGGCCTCCCAAGAGACCCAGTACTTC.

This clone was recorded a few times. This chain connects TRBV20-1 to TRBJ1-4; D is unresolved. V lost 3 bases to trimming and J lost 7 bases, with 6 bases between them. The germline V gene has CDR1 DFQATT and CDR2 SNEGSKA (reference sequence). There are 11 residues in the CDR3. CDR3 sequence (DNA): TGCAGTGCTAGCGGTTTTGAAAAACTGTTTTTT. The encoded protein is CSASGFEKLFF.

This clone was counted only a few times. This chain connects TRBV6-1 to TRBJ1-5; TRBD1 is a possible D gene (6 bases). Looked up from germline, CDR1 is MNHNS and CDR2 is SASEGT. CDR3 length: 14 amino acids. Between the trimmed V and J ends, which lost 2 bases and 2 bases, there was a span of 7 bases. The CDR3 sequence is CASSESGGNQPQHF. Here the CDR3 DNA reads TGTGCCAGCAGTGAATCAGGGGGCAATCAGCCCCAGCATTTT.